The clone carrying this T cell receptor (beta chain) was recorded only once. Trimming removed 6 bases at V and 3 bases at J, with 11 bases between. There are 14 residues in the CDR3. Per germline, CDR1 MNHEY and CDR2 SMNVEV (reference sequence). Libraries were prepared by immunoSEQ multiplex PCR; TCRdb keeps only in-frame clonotypes and omits some of them. The data contain 2 million to 2.5 million clones, approximately 96% of them singletons. The data originate from a study of shared clonotypes between healthy human individuals. This clonotype was obtained from a man younger than 30 in good health. The chain has TRBV27 and TRBJ1-4; possible D gene TRBD1, 5 bases. The sequencing input was naive CD4+ T cells sorted from blood. The subset here: CD45RA+ positively selected. CDR3 sequence: CASRPGRANEKLFF. The CDR3 DNA sequence: TGTGCCAGCAGACCGGGGCGGGCTAATGAAAAACTGTTTTTT.